This T cell receptor (beta chain) was identified in a study of PD-L1 blockade in urothelial cancer. Study context: At 6 weeks and at 3 weeks (second dose) after treatment start, blood was analyzed.

This clone turned up a few times. Time point meaning: peripheral blood 6 weeks after treatment start. The method was immunoSEQ multiplex PCR; TCRdb's version includes in-frame clones alone and lacks a portion of them. Of about 91,000 clones listed, over 80% are singletons. Trimming shortened V by 0 bases and J by 8 bases, and 19 bases separated the two germline ends. This CDR3 contains 16 residues. Germline CDR1 and CDR2: MNHEY and SMNVEV (reference sequence). Sequenced material: PBMCs, taken around atezolizumab (anti-PD-L1) treatment. This sequence joins TRBV27 and TRBJ1-2, with D maybe TRBD1 (5 bases). The receptor's source is a man aged 65-85 years with urothelial cancer. The CDR3: CASSLSTAGGSGGYTF. As DNA, the CDR3 is TGTGCCAGCAGTTTATCGACGGCGGGGGGGAGCGGCGGCTACACCTTC.